These 23 T cell receptor beta chains came from one sample sequenced in a study of early T cells in non-severe SARS-CoV-2 infection. TCRdb redid the calling of the 5' RACE reads with MiXCR, one entry per CDR3 protein. The table has some 100,000 distinct CDR3 sequences, roughly 14% seen once. The sample comprised whole blood. The origin of the receptors is an adult who was a healthcare worker with PCR-confirmed SARS-CoV-2 infection or an uninfected control (not recorded which).

V is TRBV20-1 and J is TRBJ2-5; D may correspond to TRBD1 or TRBD2 (6 bases each). The CDR3 covers 15 residues. V dropped 1 base and J dropped 0 bases, with 12 bases sitting between them. Germline loops: CDR1 DFQATT, CDR2 SNEGSKA (reference sequence). The CDR3 bases are TGCAGTGCTAGAGTCCGGGGGCAATACCAAGAGACCCAGTACTTC. This sequence encodes CSARVRGQYQETQYF.

This clonotype was observed at least ten times. This chain joins TRBV12-5 and TRBJ1-3; 7 bases align to TRBD1. Germline loops: CDR1 LGHNT, CDR2 FRNRAP. This CDR3 spans 15 amino acids. The V and J ends lost 5 bases and 4 bases, in that order; junction bases with no gene match: 8. CDR3: CASGRDRAAGNTIYF. The CDR3 nucleotides are TGTGCTAGTGGTCGCGACAGGGCCGCGGGAAACACCATATATTTT.

The rearrangement joins TRBV7-2 to TRBJ1-2; maybe TRBD1 (6 bases). Germline V gene lookup returns CDR1 SGHTA and CDR2 FQGNSA. Trimming stripped 5 bases from V and 8 bases from J, with 27 bases between. The CDR3 loop spans 17 amino acids. In DNA form, the CDR3 reads TGTGCCAGCAGCCCTAGACCTGGGGGACACCTCCTAGGGGGCTACACCTTC. Its protein is CASSPRPGGHLLGGYTF.

The chain combines TRBV7-8 with TRBJ2-2; 7 bases are a match to TRBD1. The germline gives CDR1 SGHVS, CDR2 FQNEAQ. The trim removed 2 bases at V and 13 bases at J, leaving 7 bases unmatched. CDR3 length: 13 residues. Written as DNA, the CDR3 is TGTGCCAGCAGCTTATACAGGGGATCGGGGCTGTTTTTT. The encoded protein is CASSLYRGSGLFF. Based on the CDR3 plus reference TRBV7-8 and TRBJ2-2, the full variable domain is GAGVSQSPRYKVAKRGQDVALRCDPISGHVSLFWYQQALGQGPEFLTYFQNEAQLDKSGLPSDRFFAERPEGSVSTLKIQRTQQEDSAVYLCASSLYRGSGLFFGEGSRLTVL.

This sequence joins TRBV2 and TRBJ1-1; D is unclear. Trimming pared 4 bases from V and 1 base from J, leaving 13 bases between. Germline V gives CDR1 SNHLY, CDR2 FYNNEI. The CDR3 covers 15 residues. In DNA, the CDR3 is TGTGCCAGCAGTGTTCTAGAACCGAGGAACACTGAAGCTTTCTTT. Amino acid sequence: CASSVLEPRNTEAFF.

CDR3 sequence: CASSSGQGWDIQYF. CDR3 bases: TGTGCCAGTAGTAGCGGACAGGGATGGGACATTCAGTACTTC. V gene TRBV19 combines with J gene TRBJ2-4, with 8 positions matching TRBD1. Germline V lookup: CDR1 LNHDA, CDR2 SQIVND (reference sequence). Trimming cost V 4 bases and J 8 bases; bases outside gene matches: 7. The CDR3 spans 14 residues.

The CDR3 loop reads CASSEQAGGTDTQYF. The DNA of the CDR3 is TGCGCCAGCAGTGAGCAAGCGGGGGGAACAGATACGCAGTATTTT. The chain uses TRBV10-2 and TRBJ2-3; the match to TRBD2 covers 9 bases. CDR3 length: 15 residues. Trimming at V came to 2 bases and at J to 3 bases, leaving 3 bases not matched to a gene. Germline assignment: CDR1 WSHSY and CDR2 SAAADI.

This clonotype turned up a few times. This rearrangement joins TRBV27 to TRBJ1-2, with TRBD1 matching over 7 bases. Germline CDR1 reads MNHEY; CDR2 reads SMNVEV (reference sequence). V was pared by 5 bases and J by 3 bases, with 6 bases of the junction left unmatched. CDR3 length equals 14 residues. CDR3 sequence: CASSRDRVDYGYTF. The DNA of the CDR3 is TGTGCCAGCAGTCGAGACAGGGTCGACTATGGCTACACCTTC.

This clonotype was detected many times. The chain has TRBV7-6 and TRBJ2-5; D could derive from TRBD1 or TRBD2 (5 bases each). Germline values: CDR1 SGHVS, CDR2 FNYEAQ. This CDR3 contains 16 residues. The V end was cut by 5 bases, the J end by 5 bases, with 21 bases between. CDR3: CASSRVDPGPGETQYF. The CDR3 bases are TGTGCCAGCAGCCGTGTAGACCCGGGACCGGGGGAGACCCAGTACTTC. Filled out from reference TRBV7-6 and TRBJ2-5, the complete variable domain reads GAGVSQSPRYKVTKRGQDVALRCDPISGHVSLYWYRQALGQGPEFLTYFNYEAQQDKSGLPNDRFSAERPEGSISTLTIQRTEQRDSAMYRCASSRVDPGPGETQYFGPGTRLLVL.

A note on this clonotype: At one end the junction does not follow the germline gene, possibly because of a read error. V usage is TRBV9 and J usage is TRBJ2-5; 11 nucleotides line up with TRBD2. Germline V lookup: CDR1 SGDLS, CDR2 YYNGEE. The CDR3 consists of 14 residues. The CDR3 protein is CANSVAGGRETQYF. In DNA, the CDR3 is TGTGCCAACAGCGTAGCGGGGGGGAGAGAGACCCAGTACTTC.

This clonotype has just a few counts. V gene TRBV10-1 combines with J gene TRBJ1-1, with D maybe TRBD1 (5 bases). The CDR3 has 16 residues. Germline lookup yields CDR1 WNHNN and CDR2 SYGVQD (reference sequence). The germline V and J ends were trimmed by 0 bases and 4 bases, with 15 bases remaining between them. As DNA, the CDR3 is TGCGCCAGCAGTGAGTCGATCGGGGCAGGGAGCACTGAAGCTTTCTTT. Its translation is CASSESIGAGSTEAFF.

This clonotype was counted many times. The V gene is TRBV7-6, the J gene TRBJ2-2; 8 nucleotides agree with TRBD1. This CDR3 is built from 15 residues. From germline, CDR1 is SGHVS and CDR2 FNYEAQ. J gave up 6 bases and V 4 bases, and 7 bases lay outside the gene matches. The CDR3 spells CASSSTGAISGELFF. The DNA of the CDR3 is TGTGCCAGCAGCTCGACAGGGGCGATCTCCGGGGAGCTGTTTTTT.

The V and J genes are TRBV29-1 and TRBJ1-3; perhaps TRBD1 as D (5 bases). CDR1 SQVTM and CDR2 ANQGSEA come from the germline V gene. The CDR3 has 14 residues. V was clipped by 7 bases and J by 3 bases, with 16 bases between them. CDR3 DNA sequence: TGCAGCGCCCAGCGGGACCACTATGGAAACACCATATATTTT. Translation gives CSAQRDHYGNTIYF. Complete variable domain (other parts from reference TRBV29-1 and TRBJ1-3): SAVISQKPSRDICQRGTSLTIQCQVDSQVTMMFWYRQQPGQSLTLIATANQGSEATYESGFVIDKFPISRPNLTFSTLTVSNMSPEDSSIYLCSAQRDHYGNTIYFGEGSWLTVV.

This sequence joins TRBV28 and TRBJ1-1; D unresolved. With 4 bases removed from V and 8 bases from J, the gap between germline ends came to 11 bases. The CDR3 runs to 12 residues. CDR1 and CDR2 (germline): MDHEN, SYDVKM. The CDR3 is CASSSGRLEAFF. The CDR3 DNA reads TGTGCCAGCAGTTCAGGCAGGCTGGAAGCTTTCTTT.

This clonotype was counted only a few times. The chain combines TRBV5-4 with TRBJ2-5; 9 bases fit TRBD2. V was pared by 2 bases and J by 5 bases, with 7 bases of the junction left unmatched. The V gene's germline CDR1 is SGHNT and CDR2 YYREEE (reference sequence). CDR3 length: 15 residues. The CDR3: CASSFNSGGGETQYF. The DNA of the CDR3 is TGTGCCAGCAGCTTTAATAGCGGGGGAGGGGAGACCCAGTACTTC.

The V and J genes are TRBV20-1 and TRBJ1-6; no firm D call. This CDR3 has 14 amino acids. Trimming stripped 3 bases from V and 8 bases from J, with 14 bases between. CDR1 and CDR2 (germline): DFQATT, SNEGSKA (reference sequence). CDR3 region: CSARSESGYSPLHF. The CDR3 bases are TGCAGTGCTAGGAGTGAATCGGGTTATTCACCCCTCCACTTT.

J is TRBJ1-1 and V is TRBV18, with D possibly being TRBD1 (5 bases). The CDR3 extends over 15 amino acids. CDR1 and CDR2 (germline): KGHSH, LQKENI. Trimming cost V 1 base and J 0 bases, with 9 bases left between them. CDR3 loop: CASSPRTGLNTEAFF. DNA of the CDR3: TGTGCCAGCTCACCACGAACAGGCCTGAACACTGAAGCTTTCTTT.

This clonotype was detected a few times. The genes are TRBV9 and TRBJ2-2, with 7 bases lining up with TRBD2. Germline values: CDR1 SGDLS, CDR2 YYNGEE. V trimming: 2 bases; J trimming: 5 bases; junction bases outside the gene matches: 3. The CDR3 totals 14 residues. CDR3 DNA: TGTGCCAGCAGCGTCGGGCGGGGGACCGGGGAGCTGTTTTTT. Protein: CASSVGRGTGELFF.

V and J are TRBV12-3 or TRBV12-4 and TRBJ2-5; D tentatively reads TRBD1 or TRBD2 (5 bases each). Trimming took 5 bases from V and 4 from J, leaving 11 bases between them. CDR3 length: 13 residues. The CDR3 coding sequence is TGTGCCAGCAGTACCGGGACCCCAGAGACCCAGTACTTC. Its protein product is CASSTGTPETQYF.

V and J are TRBV18 and TRBJ2-3, with no clear D. CDR3 length: 11 amino acids. The germline gives CDR1 KGHSH, CDR2 LQKENI. Trimming took 6 bases from V and 9 from J, leaving 10 bases between them. The CDR3 region has the DNA TGTGCCAGCTCCAACAAGGAAACGCAGTATTTT. Translated, it gives CASSNKETQYF.

This clonotype was seen a handful of times. The chain combines TRBV27 with TRBJ2-3; either TRBD1 or TRBD2 may supply D (5 bases each). Germline CDR1 and CDR2: MNHEY and SMNVEV (reference sequence). V lost 5 bases, J lost 6 bases, and 21 bases lay in between. The length of the CDR3 is 16 residues. CDR3 protein: CASSDRRGRGSDTQYF. CDR3 DNA: TGTGCCAGCAGTGACCGCCGGGGCCGCGGGTCCGATACGCAGTATTTT.

This clonotype was found a few times. The gene calls are TRBV4-1 and TRBJ2-3; no definite D call. This CDR3 contains 16 residues. Germline-derived CDR1 and CDR2 are MGHRA and YSYEKL. V lost 1 base and J lost 5, with 16 bases in between. The CDR3 bases are TGCGCCAGCAGCCAAGTCAAGGGTGGTATCGGAGATACGCAGTATTTT. Encoded protein: CASSQVKGGIGDTQYF.

This chain uses TRBV14 with TRBJ2-5; weak D call: TRBD2 (5 bases). Deletions cut 4 bases from V and 4 bases from J, with 16 bases between. The CDR3 extends over 15 amino acids. CDR1 and CDR2 (germline): SGHDN, FVKESK. Here the CDR3 DNA reads TGTGCCAGCAGCCTCCGGGATCGGAAGTTAGAGACCCAGTACTTC. This translates into CASSLRDRKLETQYF. Full variable domain (outside the CDR3, taken from reference TRBV14 and TRBJ2-5): EAGVTQFPSHSVIEKGQTVTLRCDPISGHDNLYWYRRVMGKEIKFLLHFVKESKQDESGMPNNRFLAERTGGTYSTLKVQPAELEDSGVYFCASSLRDRKLETQYFGPGTRLLVL.